The 23 T cell receptor beta chains in this list originate from one sample, sequenced in a study of technical replicates of blood from several donors. The assay was immunoSEQ multiplex PCR, and TCRdb's table has in-frame clones only and misses some. The sample contains tens of thousands of clones, about 92% of which appear only once. Specimen: T cells isolated from PBMCs. The receptors shown here come from a human donor in good health.

The chain joins TRBV6-6 to TRBJ2-7; 9 bases align to TRBD2. V was pared by 0 bases and J by 3 bases, with 6 bases of the junction left unmatched. This CDR3 has 16 residues. The germline V gene encodes CDR1 MNHNY and CDR2 SVGAGI (reference sequence). CDR3 sequence (DNA): TGTGCCAGCAGTTACTCTAGACTAGCGGAAGGCTACGAGCAGTACTTC. Amino acids: CASSYSRLAEGYEQYF.

The J gene is TRBJ2-1, the V gene TRBV11-3; D not resolved. Germline CDR1 and CDR2: SGHNT and YENEEA. Trimming took 3 bases from V and 8 from J, leaving 5 bases between them. The CDR3 runs to 11 residues. The CDR3 DNA is TGTGCCAGCAGCTTTCTCGATGAGCAGTTCTTC. It codes for CASSFLDEQFF.

The rearrangement links TRBV28 to TRBJ1-5; TRBD1 is a possible D gene (6 bases). V gave up 10 bases and J gave up 3 bases, with 13 bases separating them. The CDR3 spans 13 residues. Germline CDR1 and CDR2: MDHEN and SYDVKM. DNA for the CDR3: TGTGCCAAGAGGGGGGGTGTCAATCAGCCCCAGCATTTT. Protein: CAKRGGVNQPQHF. The variable domain in full, completed from reference TRBV28 and TRBJ1-5, reads DVKVTQSSRYLVKRTGEKVFLECVQDMDHENMFWYRQDPGLGLRLIYFSYDVKMKEKGDIPEGYSVSREKKERFSLILESASTNQTSMYLCAKRGGVNQPQHFGDGTRLSIL.

Comments on this clone: Sequence at one end of the junction differs from germline and may be a read error. This same CDR3 is encoded by further DNA sequences in the sample. V usage is TRBV11-3 and J usage is TRBJ1-1, with 8 bases fitting TRBD1. CDR3 length: 16 residues. The germline V gene encodes CDR1 SGHNT and CDR2 YENEEA. The CDR3 loop reads CASSSMPTGENTEAFF. For the CDR3, the DNA is TGTGCCAGCAGCTCAATGCCGACAGGGGAGAACACTGAAGCCTTCTTT.

This rearrangement joins TRBV2 to TRBJ1-2; a weak D match, TRBD1 (5 bases). The CDR3 is 11 residues long. V lost 6 bases to trimming and J lost 8 bases, with 10 bases between them. Looked up from germline, CDR1 is SNHLY and CDR2 is FYNNEI. The CDR3, as DNA: TGTGCCAGCAGGGGGCCGGAGGGCTACACCTTC. It translates to CASRGPEGYTF. The variable domain in full, with the rest retrieved from reference TRBV2 and TRBJ1-2, is EPEVTQTPSHQVTQMGQEVILRCVPISNHLYFYWYRQILGQKVEFLVSFYNNEISEKSEIFDDQFSVERPDGSNFTLKIRSTKLEDSAMYFCASRGPEGYTFGSGTRLTVV.

The CDR3 protein is CASSVATEFPYEQYF. The DNA for the CDR3 is TGTGCCAGCAGCGTAGCTACCGAGTTTCCCTACGAGCAGTACTTC. V gene TRBV9 combines with J gene TRBJ2-7; D gene ambiguous. V was clipped by 0 bases and J by 2 bases, with 12 bases between them. There are 15 residues in the CDR3. Germline CDR1 SGDLS, CDR2 YYNGEE.

The CDR3 nucleotides are TGCGCCAGCAGCTTGTATGGCAGCTACGAGCAGTACTTC. Its protein product is CASSLYGSYEQYF. V and J are TRBV5-1 and TRBJ2-7; unclear D gene. With 1 base removed from V and 3 bases from J, the gap between germline ends came to 8 bases. Germline CDR1 SGHRS, CDR2 YFSETQ. The CDR3 is 13 amino acids.

This clone was seen a few times. The V call is TRBV30, the J call TRBJ1-1; tentative D call: TRBD1 (5 bases). The germline CDR1 and CDR2 sequences are GTSNPN and SVGIG (reference sequence). The CDR3 extends over 13 amino acids. V was clipped by 4 bases and J by 1 base, with 10 bases between them. The CDR3 sequence is CAWNDQGNTEAFF. DNA of the CDR3: TGTGCCTGGAATGACCAGGGGAACACTGAAGCTTTCTTT.

The chain carries TRBV7-8 and TRBJ2-7; 7 bases line up with TRBD2. J was trimmed by 5 bases and V by 1 base; bases with no gene match: 5. Germline V gene data show CDR1 as SGHVS and CDR2 as FQNEAQ. CDR3 length: 14 amino acids. Here the CDR3 reads CASSLGEGIDEQYF. The CDR3 coding sequence is TGTGCCAGCAGCTTAGGGGAGGGCATAGACGAGCAGTACTTC.

The J gene is TRBJ1-5, the V gene TRBV7-2; 7 nucleotides align to TRBD1. Germline lookup yields CDR1 SGHTA and CDR2 FQGNSA. The V gene end was trimmed by 3 bases and the J gene end by 2 bases; junction bases not matched to a gene: 4. This CDR3 has 15 residues. CDR3 coding DNA: TGTGCCAGCAGCTTCAACACAGGGGGCAATCAGCCCCAGCATTTT. Its protein product is CASSFNTGGNQPQHF.

The chain couples TRBV6-5 to TRBJ2-3, with D uncertain. Trimming took 6 bases from V and 0 from J, leaving 10 bases between them. Germline-derived CDR1 and CDR2 are MNHEY and SVGAGI. This CDR3 spans 14 amino acids. The CDR3 nucleotides are TGTGCCAGCAGGAAGCAATACAGCACAGATACGCAGTATTTT. Translation gives CASRKQYSTDTQYF.

The chain is built from TRBV5-1 and TRBJ1-3, with a possible D match to TRBD1 (5 bases). The germline V and J ends were trimmed by 2 bases and 0 bases, with 18 bases remaining between them. CDR1 and CDR2 (germline): SGHRS, YFSETQ. The length of the CDR3 is 18 residues. CDR3 region: CASSLGTVDSISGNTIYF. The CDR3 coding sequence is TGCGCCAGCAGCTTAGGTACCGTAGACAGCATCTCTGGAAACACCATATATTTT.

The rearrangement links TRBV11-2 to TRBJ2-1; 7 nucleotides line up with TRBD2. V was clipped by 4 bases and J by 8 bases; unmatched bases: 8. CDR3 length: 14 amino acids. Looked up from germline, CDR1 is SGHAT and CDR2 is FQNNGV. The CDR3: CASSYTAGADEQFF. DNA of the CDR3: TGTGCCAGCAGCTATACGGCGGGAGCGGATGAGCAGTTCTTC. Complete variable domain (other parts from reference TRBV11-2 and TRBJ2-1): EAGVAQSPRYKIIEKRQSVAFWCNPISGHATLYWYQQILGQGPKLLIQFQNNGVVDDSQLPKDRFSAERLKGVDSTLKIQPAKLEDSAVYLCASSYTAGADEQFFGPGTRLTVL.

The chain couples TRBV18 to TRBJ2-1; perhaps TRBD1 as D (6 bases). This CDR3 is 14 amino acids long. The V and J ends lost 3 bases and 6 bases respectively, with 12 bases between them. CDR1 KGHSH and CDR2 LQKENI come from the germline V gene. The CDR3 nucleotides are TGTGCCAGCTCACCGGGGGCTTTCGTCAATGAGCAGTTCTTC. Residues: CASSPGAFVNEQFF.

The chain links TRBV10-3 to TRBJ2-5; 7 nucleotides match TRBD2. V lost 11 bases and J lost 1; bases outside the gene matches: 13. CDR1 and CDR2 from the germline V gene are ENHRY and SYGVKD. CDR3 size: 15 residues. The CDR3 is CAVSVLLAPQETQYF. CDR3 sequence (DNA): TGTGCCGTCTCCGTTTTACTAGCGCCCCAAGAGACCCAGTACTTC.

The chain links TRBV2 to TRBJ1-2; perhaps TRBD1 as D (5 bases). The CDR3 spans 14 residues. Germline V gene lookup returns CDR1 SNHLY and CDR2 FYNNEI. V was shortened by 4 bases and J by 4 bases, with 13 bases between the two germline ends. CDR3 region: CASSVGGDGYGYTF. CDR3 sequence (DNA): TGTGCCAGCAGTGTAGGCGGGGACGGCTATGGCTACACCTTC. Full variable domain (outside the CDR3, taken from reference TRBV2 and TRBJ1-2): EPEVTQTPSHQVTQMGQEVILRCVPISNHLYFYWYRQILGQKVEFLVSFYNNEISEKSEIFDDQFSVERPDGSNFTLKIRSTKLEDSAMYFCASSVGGDGYGYTFGSGTRLTVV.

The rearrangement joins TRBV7-3 to TRBJ1-1; 9 bases are shared with TRBD1. With 4 bases clipped from V and 8 bases from J, the junction kept 2 bases outside the gene matches. Per germline, CDR1 SGHTA and CDR2 FQGTGA. The CDR3 covers 12 residues. CDR3: CASSSGTGEAFF. CDR3 nucleotide sequence: TGTGCCAGCAGCTCGGGGACAGGGGAAGCTTTCTTT.

The chain combines TRBV28 with TRBJ1-5; 7 bases are a match to TRBD1. CDR3 size: 15 residues. The germline gives CDR1 MDHEN, CDR2 SYDVKM. Trimming took 6 bases from V and 6 from J; bases not matched to a gene: 11. As DNA, the CDR3 is TGTGCCAGCAGAGGGACGCAGGGGGGAACTCAGCCCCAGCATTTT. Protein product: CASRGTQGGTQPQHF.

The chain is built from TRBV6-5 and TRBJ1-1; D unresolved. V dropped 0 bases and J dropped 8 bases, with 10 bases sitting between them. Germline V gives CDR1 MNHEY, CDR2 SVGAGI. This CDR3 spans 13 amino acids. CDR3 nucleotide sequence: TGTGCCAGCAGTTACTCGCAGGTGACCGAAGCTTTCTTT. This sequence encodes CASSYSQVTEAFF.

V is TRBV27 and J is TRBJ2-5, with D unresolved. The CDR3 totals 15 residues. V was shortened by 2 bases and J by 0 bases, with 10 bases between the two germline ends. Germline-derived CDR1 and CDR2 are MNHEY and SMNVEV (reference sequence). CDR3 bases: TGTGCCAGCAGTTTAAAGTCACGGTACCAAGAGACCCAGTACTTC. Its protein is CASSLKSRYQETQYF.

The chain has TRBV4-1 and TRBJ2-5; weak D call: TRBD2 (5 bases). This CDR3 is 14 amino acids long. V was trimmed by 1 base and J by 3 bases, leaving 9 bases between them. Germline CDR1 reads MGHRA; CDR2 reads YSYEKL. The chain's CDR3 is CASSQVDGEETQYF. The CDR3 nucleotides read TGCGCCAGCAGCCAAGTAGACGGGGAAGAGACCCAGTACTTC.

This clone was picked up one time. This chain connects TRBV5-4 to TRBJ2-7, with 12 bases that match TRBD2. The ends lost 3 bases at V and 6 bases at J; junction bases unmatched: 19. The CDR3 length is 19 residues. The germline V gene encodes CDR1 SGHNT and CDR2 YYREEE (reference sequence). CDR3 in amino acids: CASSSGSGRLAGVGGEQYF. Here the CDR3 DNA reads TGTGCCAGCAGCTCGGGGTCGGGGAGACTAGCGGGAGTGGGGGGCGAGCAGTACTTC.

V and J are TRBV4-3 and TRBJ1-2, with 8 positions matching TRBD1. The length of the CDR3 is 16 residues. Per germline, CDR1 LGHNA and CDR2 YSLEER. Trimming at V came to 0 bases and at J to 7 bases, leaving 10 bases not matched to a gene. CDR3 nucleotides: TGCGCCAGCAGCCAAGACCCGACAGGGGAACTCGGTGGCTACACCTTC. It translates to CASSQDPTGELGGYTF.